The 20 T cell receptor beta chains below were found in one sample sequenced in a study of radiotherapy plus CTLA-4 blockade in lung cancer. This table comes from immunoSEQ multiplex PCR, and its TCRdb copy is limited to in-frame clones, with some not included. The data show 120,000 or so clones, around 75% seen once. The starting material was peripheral blood, obtained from a patient treated with radiotherapy plus ipilimumab. The receptor source for this set is a human donor with non-small cell lung cancer who had a partial response to radiotherapy plus ipilimumab.

J is TRBJ1-2 and V is TRBV19; 8 bases are a match to TRBD1. The CDR3 runs 15 residues. CDR1 and CDR2 (germline): LNHDA, SQIVND (reference sequence). V was clipped by 7 bases and J by 2 bases; unmatched bases: 9. The CDR3 here is CASTLGDRRNYGYTF. The CDR3 nucleotides read TGTGCCAGTACCCTGGGGGACAGGCGCAACTATGGCTACACCTTC.

The rearrangement links TRBV25-1 to TRBJ1-2; TRBD1 might be the D (6 bases). CDR3 size: 12 residues. V lost 4 bases, J lost 8 bases, and 11 bases lay in between. CDR1 is MGHDK, CDR2 SYGVNS, per germline. CDR3 bases: TGTGCCAGCAGTGCTTCAGGGGTCGGCTACACCTTC. The encoded protein is CASSASGVGYTF.

As concerns this clone: The CDR3 end shows no conserved phenylalanine or tryptophan, and so a read error is likely. The V and J genes are TRBV28 and TRBJ2-7, with 10 nucleotides matching TRBD2. There are 15 residues in the CDR3. CDR1 MDHEN and CDR2 SYDVKM come from the germline V gene. V dropped 1 base and J dropped 4; count of bases not matched to a gene: 4. The chain's CDR3 is CASSLSSGRAYEQYL. Written as DNA, the CDR3 is TGTGCCAGCAGTTTATCAAGCGGGAGGGCGTACGAGCAGTACCTC.

This chain links TRBV30 with TRBJ2-1; weak D call: TRBD1 (6 bases). CDR1 GTSNPN and CDR2 SVGIG come from the germline V gene (reference sequence). The length of the CDR3 is 13 residues. V was shortened by 4 bases and J by 13 bases, with 20 bases between the two germline ends. The CDR3 DNA follows: TGTGCCTGGAACCCCCCCCAGGGGCAGAGTCAGTTCTTC. It codes for CAWNPPQGQSQFF.

The chain is built from TRBV10-3 and TRBJ2-1, with 11 bases aligning to TRBD2. Per the germline V gene, CDR1 is ENHRY and CDR2 is SYGVKD. The CDR3 spans 13 residues. V was pared by 9 bases and J by 9 bases, with 7 bases of the junction left unmatched. CDR3 DNA sequence: TGTGCCATGTCACTAGCGGGAGACCGTGAGCAGTTCTTC. Translation gives CAMSLAGDREQFF.

The rearrangement uses TRBV4-1 and TRBJ2-5; maybe TRBD2 (5 bases). The V gene's germline CDR1 is MGHRA and CDR2 YSYEKL. The CDR3 consists of 15 residues. The ends were cut back, 0 bases at V and 1 base at J, with 9 bases in the middle. The DNA for the CDR3 is TGCGCCAGCAGCCAAGATAAGACTACCCAAGAGACCCAGTACTTC. It specifies CASSQDKTTQETQYF.

The chain is built from TRBV30 and TRBJ2-1; 9 nucleotides line up with TRBD2. Per germline, CDR1 GTSNPN and CDR2 SVGIG (reference sequence). The CDR3 is 14 amino acids. J lost 5 bases, V lost 1 base, and 3 bases had no gene match. The CDR3: CAWSAGLAHNEQFF. The CDR3 nucleotides are TGTGCCTGGAGTGCGGGACTAGCTCACAATGAGCAGTTCTTC.

The chain couples TRBV15 to TRBJ1-1; no clear D. V lost 2 bases, J lost 6 bases, and 10 bases lay in between. Germline values: CDR1 LNHNV, CDR2 YYDKDF (reference sequence). CDR3 size: 13 residues. CDR3 bases: TGTGCCACCAGCAGATCGGTAGCGGCTGAAGCTTTCTTT. Translating gives CATSRSVAAEAFF.

This clone was seen more than once but under ten times. The genes are TRBV27 and TRBJ1-5; TRBD1 aligns across 7 bases. Trimming took 6 bases from V and 2 from J; bases not matched to a gene: 10. Germline V gene lookup returns CDR1 MNHEY and CDR2 SMNVEV (reference sequence). CDR3 length: 16 residues. DNA of the CDR3: TGTGCCAGCAGCCCCACAGGGGTCGGGGGCAATCAGCCCCAGCATTTT. This gives the protein CASSPTGVGGNQPQHF.

This rearrangement joins TRBV11-2 to TRBJ2-7, with D tentatively TRBD1 (5 bases). V was cut by 5 bases and J by 3 bases, with 8 bases left in between. Germline CDR1 SGHAT, CDR2 FQNNGV. This CDR3 comprises 12 residues. Here the CDR3 reads CASSQGIYEQYV. The CDR3 nucleotides are TGTGCCAGCAGCCAGGGTATCTACGAGCAGTACGTC.

The chain recombines TRBV19 with TRBJ1-1; 8 nucleotides line up with TRBD1. Unmatched junction bases numbered 13, after V lost 3 bases and J lost 4 bases. Looked up from germline, CDR1 is LNHDA and CDR2 is SQIVND (reference sequence). This CDR3 has 17 amino acids. The CDR3 loop is CASSIHDQGALGTEAFF. In DNA, the CDR3 is TGTGCCAGTAGTATTCACGATCAGGGGGCTCTGGGCACTGAAGCTTTCTTT.

The chain has TRBV28 and TRBJ2-5; perhaps TRBD1 as D (5 bases). The germline V gene encodes CDR1 MDHEN and CDR2 SYDVKM. With 3 bases removed from V and 9 bases from J, the gap between germline ends came to 11 bases. The CDR3 loop spans 12 amino acids. The CDR3 loop is CASSFRQGPQYF. CDR3 bases: TGTGCCAGCAGTTTTAGGCAGGGCCCCCAGTACTTC. The full variable domain, completed using reference TRBV28 and TRBJ2-5, is DVKVTQSSRYLVKRTGEKVFLECVQDMDHENMFWYRQDPGLGLRLIYFSYDVKMKEKGDIPEGYSVSREKKERFSLILESASTNQTSMYLCASSFRQGPQYFGPGTRLLVL.

The chain carries TRBV28 and TRBJ2-6; tentative D call: TRBD1 (5 bases). The germline V gene has CDR1 MDHEN and CDR2 SYDVKM. The V end lost 5 bases, the J end lost 0 bases, and 11 bases lay between the germline ends. This CDR3 region has 16 residues. The CDR3 reads CASSPQGFSGANVLTF. As DNA, the CDR3 is TGTGCCAGCAGTCCGCAGGGATTCTCTGGGGCCAACGTCCTGACTTTC.

The chain is built from TRBV11-2 and TRBJ2-7; TRBD2 agrees at 8 bases. The CDR3 contains 16 residues. The germline V gene encodes CDR1 SGHAT and CDR2 FQNNGV. V lost 6 bases, J lost 2 bases, and 12 bases stayed unmatched. The CDR3 nucleotides read TGTGCCAGCAGGCCCACCCTCACAGCGGGAGCCTACGAGCAGTACTTC. It is translated as CASRPTLTAGAYEQYF.

The chain uses TRBV2 and TRBJ1-1; 8 nucleotides align to TRBD1. Germline CDR1 and CDR2: SNHLY and FYNNEI. This CDR3 has 15 residues. V lost 7 bases, J lost 0 bases, and 7 bases stayed unmatched. The CDR3 nucleotides are TGTGCCAGCACGACAGGACAGGGAGTGAACACTGAAGCTTTCTTT. Encoded protein: CASTTGQGVNTEAFF. Full variable domain (missing parts from reference TRBV2 and TRBJ1-1): EPEVTQTPSHQVTQMGQEVILRCVPISNHLYFYWYRQILGQKVEFLVSFYNNEISEKSEIFDDQFSVERPDGSNFTLKIRSTKLEDSAMYFCASTTGQGVNTEAFFGQGTRLTVV.

This sequence joins TRBV30 and TRBJ2-5; 9 nucleotides align to TRBD1. V was clipped by 4 bases and J by 5 bases; unmatched bases: 11. The CDR3 loop spans 15 amino acids. CDR1 and CDR2 (germline): GTSNPN, SVGIG (reference sequence). The CDR3 reads CAWNPGQGIFETQYF. The CDR3 DNA is TGTGCCTGGAACCCGGGACAGGGCATCTTTGAGACCCAGTACTTC.

This chain joins TRBV27 and TRBJ1-2, with TRBD1 identical over 10 bases. V lost 5 bases, J lost 8 bases, and 8 bases stayed unmatched. The CDR3 covers 14 residues. CDR1 and CDR2 (germline): MNHEY, SMNVEV (reference sequence). CDR3 residues: CASSQWDRGRGYTF. CDR3 sequence (DNA): TGTGCCAGCAGTCAATGGGACAGGGGCAGGGGCTACACCTTC.

The rearrangement links TRBV6-4 to TRBJ2-3, with D perhaps matching TRBD2 (5 bases). This CDR3 spans 15 amino acids. Germline CDR1 MRHNA, CDR2 SNTAGT. The V gene lost 9 bases and the J gene lost 4 bases, with 20 bases spanning the gap. This chain's CDR3 is CASRVKGVGADTQYF. The CDR3 nucleotides are TGTGCCAGTCGCGTGAAGGGAGTTGGCGCAGATACGCAGTATTTT.

V gene TRBV5-1 combines with J gene TRBJ2-1, with 10 bases aligning to TRBD2. This CDR3 has 15 residues. Trimming took 0 bases from V and 8 from J; bases not matched to a gene: 5. The germline CDR1 and CDR2 sequences are SGHRS and YFSETQ. The DNA for the CDR3 is TGCGCCAGCAGCTTGGAGCTAGCGGGAGCCTATGAGCAGTTCTTC. Its protein product is CASSLELAGAYEQFF.

This clone was found once. The CDR3 region has the DNA TGTGCCAGCAGCGTAGCGTGGGACAGAAGGAACACTGAAGCTTTCTTT. Translated, it gives CASSVAWDRRNTEAFF. The chain couples TRBV9 to TRBJ1-1; TRBD1 matches at 7 bases. The CDR3 is made up of 16 amino acids. J gave up 1 base and V 0 bases, and 6 bases lay outside the gene matches. CDR1 and CDR2 from the germline V gene are SGDLS and YYNGEE.